Below, 12 T cell receptor beta chains from the same sample are listed, as sequenced in a study of monozygotic twins with inflammatory bowel disease (dated by TCRdb to between 2018 and 2021). Library prep was done by 5' RACE. Instrument on record: Illumina HiSeq 2500. The reads, reprocessed by TCRdb, yield one row per CDR3 protein sequence and no DNA. The sample's own table lists under 150,000 distinct CDR3 sequences. The ten largest make up 2.4% of the sample. Sequences were obtained from blood. The receptors originated from a human donor with ulcerative colitis or Crohn's disease, or a healthy co-twin of an affected twin (not recorded which).

The CDR3 sequence: CSARGTLNSPLHF. The chain couples TRBV20-1 to TRBJ1-6. The CDR3 is made up of 13 amino acids. The germline CDR1 and CDR2 sequences are DFQATT and SNEGSKA (reference sequence).

This sequence joins TRBV15 and TRBJ2-5; TCRdb names TRBD2, which stays unverified in the absence of DNA. This CDR3 is 16 amino acids long. The germline V gene encodes CDR1 LNHNV and CDR2 YYDKDF (reference sequence). CDR3 amino acids: CATSKSPSGGQETQYF.

The chain has TRBV20-1 and TRBJ2-5; TCRdb returns TRBD2, unconfirmable since there is no DNA. Germline V gene lookup returns CDR1 DFQATT and CDR2 SNEGSKA (reference sequence). The CDR3 has 16 amino acids. CDR3 protein: CSARAFSGGRQETQYF.

The V call is TRBV18, the J call TRBJ2-5. In germline, CDR1 is KGHSH, CDR2 LQKENI. The CDR3 is 14 residues long. The CDR3 is CASSPSAGQETQYF.

The J gene is TRBJ2-3, the V gene TRBV5-1. The CDR3 is made up of 17 amino acids. Germline V CDR1 and CDR2: SGHRS, YFSETQ. The CDR3 reads CASSLAPGSSKADTQYF.

The rearrangement joins TRBV20-1 to TRBJ2-3; TCRdb's D gene call, TRBD2, goes unchecked for lack of DNA. CDR3 length equals 16 residues. Germline V gene lookup returns CDR1 DFQATT and CDR2 SNEGSKA (reference sequence). The CDR3 loop reads CSASPRTSGGLDTQYF.

The rearrangement joins TRBV3-1 to TRBJ2-3; there is no DNA to check the TCRdb D call of TRBD2. Germline assignment: CDR1 LGHDT and CDR2 YNNKEL (reference sequence). The CDR3 sequence is 15 residues long. CDR3 region: CASSQAGLDSLTQYF.

The chain links TRBV20-1 to TRBJ1-5; absent DNA, TCRdb's TRBD1 call cannot be checked. Germline CDR1 reads DFQATT; CDR2 reads SNEGSKA (reference sequence). The CDR3 totals 13 residues. CDR3 loop: CSAPGTGDQPQHF.

The chain uses TRBV5-6 and TRBJ2-1; checking the TCRdb D call of TRBD1 is not possible without DNA. Looked up from germline, CDR1 is SGHDT and CDR2 is YYEEEE. The CDR3 sequence is 13 residues long. The chain's CDR3 is CASSLQGQDEQFF.

V usage is TRBV5-4 and J usage is TRBJ2-1. The CDR3 spans 15 residues. Looked up from germline, CDR1 is SGHNT and CDR2 is YYREEE (reference sequence). CDR3 sequence reads: CATTQLGTLQDEQFF. Complete variable domain (other parts from reference TRBV5-4 and TRBJ2-1): ETGVTQSPTHLIKTRGQQVTLRCSSQSGHNTVSWYQQALGQGPQFIFQYYREEENGRGNFPPRFSGLQFPNYSSELNVNALELDDSALYLCATTQLGTLQDEQFFGPGTRLTVL.

The chain has TRBV7-3 and TRBJ2-3; TCRdb's D call, TRBD1, is unchecked because there is no DNA. This CDR3 region has 15 residues. The germline gives CDR1 SGHTA, CDR2 FQGTGA. The CDR3 here is CASSSQQGSTDTQYF.

The chain couples TRBV20-1 to TRBJ1-2; TCRdb names TRBD1, which stays unverified in the absence of DNA. The CDR3 runs 14 residues. The V gene's germline CDR1 is DFQATT and CDR2 SNEGSKA (reference sequence). CDR3 sequence reads: CSAHGAGQGFGYTF.